What follows are 18 T cell receptor beta chains derived from one specimen sequenced in a study of T cells in Graves' hyperthyroidism and ophthalmopathy. TCR beta CDR3 regions were amplified from RNA transcripts. HTBI primers were the set used in a first-round RT-PCR of the TCR CDR3. TCRdb reprocessed the multiplex PCR reads via MiXCR and lists one record per CDR3 protein. The profile shows fewer than 900,000 distinct CDR3 sequences, around 19% of them singletons. The specimen sequenced was blood. These TCRs come from a woman in her 50s with Graves' hyperthyroidism that later progressed to Graves' ophthalmopathy.

This clonotype was picked up many times. The J gene is TRBJ1-1, the V gene TRBV13; 7 nucleotides agree with TRBD1. Germline V gives CDR1 PRHDT, CDR2 FYEKMQ (reference sequence). The junction had 16 bases not matched to a gene; V was cut back by 5 bases and J by 4 bases. This CDR3 spans 17 amino acids. The DNA of the CDR3 is TGTGCCAGCAGCCCGAGTGGTACACAGGGGTTCGGCACTGAAGCTTTCTTT. This gives the protein CASSPSGTQGFGTEAFF.

The J gene is TRBJ1-6, the V gene TRBV2, with 8 bases identical to TRBD1. The V gene's germline CDR1 is SNHLY and CDR2 FYNNEI. This CDR3 has 14 residues. Trimming cost V 10 bases and J 10 bases; bases outside gene matches: 12. The CDR3 coding sequence is TGTGCCATCAGAGACCGACAGGGGAGCTCACCCCTCCACTTT. This encodes CAIRDRQGSSPLHF.

This clonotype was recorded at least ten times. This chain links TRBV12-3 or TRBV12-4 with TRBJ1-1; D call uncertain. This CDR3 contains 13 residues. With 5 bases removed from V and 4 bases from J, the gap between germline ends came to 11 bases. The CDR3 protein is CASSKTRGTEAFF. The CDR3, as DNA: TGTGCCAGCAGTAAGACTCGGGGCACTGAAGCTTTCTTT.

V and J are TRBV29-1 and TRBJ2-1; no definite D call. The CDR3 extends over 13 amino acids. Germline-derived CDR1 and CDR2 are SQVTM and ANQGSEA. Trimming left V 3 bases short and J 2 bases short, with 8 bases between. This CDR3 is CSVDPGPYNEQFF. The CDR3 DNA follows: TGCAGCGTTGACCCTGGGCCCTACAATGAGCAGTTCTTC.

This clonotype occurred a few times. The chain couples TRBV9 to TRBJ2-3; a possible D gene is TRBD2 (7 bases). Germline assignment: CDR1 SGDLS and CDR2 YYNGEE. The CDR3 covers 16 residues. Trimming cost V 3 bases and J 0 bases, with 14 bases left between them. CDR3 loop: CASSALGGASTDTQYF. The CDR3 DNA follows: TGTGCCAGCAGCGCCCTGGGGGGGGCTAGCACAGATACGCAGTATTTT. The whole variable domain, filled in from reference TRBV9 and TRBJ2-3, reads DSGVTQTPKHLITATGQRVTLRCSPRSGDLSVYWYQQSLDQGLQFLIQYYNGEERAKGNILERFSAQQFPDLHSELNLSSLELGDSALYFCASSALGGASTDTQYFGPGTRLTVL.

In its sample, this clonotype was seen many times. The V call is TRBV30, the J call TRBJ2-3; the D call may be TRBD1 or TRBD2 (6 bases each). V lost 0 bases and J lost 4, with 8 bases in between. CDR1 is GTSNPN, CDR2 SVGIG, per germline (reference sequence). The CDR3 is 13 amino acids. This CDR3 is CAWSVGGSDTQYF. The CDR3, as DNA: TGTGCCTGGAGTGTAGGGGGGTCAGATACGCAGTATTTT. Full variable domain (outside the CDR3, taken from reference TRBV30 and TRBJ2-3): SQTIHQWPATLVQPVGSPLSLECTVEGTSNPNLYWYRQAAGRGLQLLFYSVGIGQISSEVPQNLSASRPQDRQFILSSKKLLLSDSGFYLCAWSVGGSDTQYFGPGTRLTVL.

There are many counts of this clonotype. The chain carries TRBV9 and TRBJ2-2; D unresolved. The germline V gene encodes CDR1 SGDLS and CDR2 YYNGEE. Trimming cost V 1 base and J 4 bases, with 5 bases left between them. CDR3 size: 13 residues. The CDR3 reads CASSVYFTGELFF. The DNA of the CDR3 is TGTGCCAGCAGCGTATACTTCACCGGGGAGCTGTTTTTT.

In this sample, this clonotype turned up a few times. The chain combines TRBV6-1 with TRBJ1-6; no clear D. Trimming removed 5 bases at V and 7 bases at J, with 18 bases between. CDR1 and CDR2 (germline): MNHNS, SASEGT. CDR3 length equals 16 residues. The CDR3 bases are TGTGCCAGCAGTTCTGGCGGGCTCCCGGTAAATTCACCCCTCCACTTT. Residues: CASSSGGLPVNSPLHF.

This clonotype was seen at least ten times. J is TRBJ1-5 and V is TRBV7-2; no clear D. Germline CDR1 and CDR2: SGHTA and FQGNSA. The CDR3 covers 16 residues. V was shortened by 1 base and J by 0 bases, with 10 bases between the two germline ends. The CDR3 DNA is TGTGCCAGCAGCTTAGGAGCAGCATATAGCAATCAGCCCCAGCATTTT. Protein product: CASSLGAAYSNQPQHF.

This clonotype was recorded at least ten times. The V call is TRBV3-1, the J call TRBJ2-1; the D gene is possibly TRBD2 (5 bases). Trimming stripped 1 base from V and 8 bases from J, with 9 bases between. The CDR3 has 13 amino acids. Germline values: CDR1 LGHDT, CDR2 YNNKEL (reference sequence). In DNA form, the CDR3 reads TGTGCCAGCAGCCAAGCCCTGGGAGATGAGCAGTTCTTC. Protein sequence: CASSQALGDEQFF.

The chain has TRBV27 and TRBJ2-2; D call uncertain. The CDR3 has 15 amino acids. Trimming removed 7 bases from V and 3 bases from J, with 15 bases in between. Germline-derived CDR1 and CDR2 are MNHEY and SMNVEV (reference sequence). CDR3 sequence (DNA): TGTGCCAGCAACCCAGACACTGCGGACACCGGGGAGCTGTTTTTT. Translation gives CASNPDTADTGELFF.

The rearrangement uses TRBV6-2 or TRBV6-3 and TRBJ1-4; D perhaps matches TRBD1 (5 bases). Germline CDR1 MNHEY, CDR2 SVGEGT. V dropped 8 bases and J dropped 4 bases, with 17 bases sitting between them. This CDR3 spans 15 amino acids. CDR3 in amino acids: CASSMVQDDNEKLFF. The CDR3 DNA reads TGTGCCAGCTCGATGGTACAGGATGATAATGAAAAACTGTTTTTT.

The chain carries TRBV20-1 and TRBJ1-2, with no clear D. V was trimmed by 1 base and J by 2 bases, leaving 11 bases between them. Germline-derived CDR1 and CDR2 are DFQATT and SNEGSKA (reference sequence). The CDR3 length is 14 residues. CDR3 sequence reads: CSARVQGGNYGYTF. The CDR3 DNA sequence: TGCAGTGCTAGAGTGCAAGGCGGGAACTATGGCTACACCTTC.

This clonotype has at least ten counts. The chain recombines TRBV3-1 with TRBJ1-3; the D is unclear. V lost 8 bases, J lost 0 bases, and 8 bases lay in between. Germline-derived CDR1 and CDR2 are LGHDT and YNNKEL (reference sequence). This CDR3 has 13 amino acids. CDR3 sequence reads: CASGGASGNTIYF. The CDR3, as DNA: TGTGCCAGCGGCGGCGCCTCTGGAAACACCATATATTTT.

This clonotype was seen ten or more times. V usage is TRBV5-1 and J usage is TRBJ2-1; perhaps D is TRBD1 or TRBD2 (5 bases each). The germline V gene has CDR1 SGHRS and CDR2 YFSETQ. CDR3 length equals 15 residues. With 0 bases removed from V and 2 bases from J, the gap between germline ends came to 9 bases. The CDR3 spells CASSLAQGPYNEQFF. DNA of the CDR3: TGCGCCAGCAGCTTGGCGCAGGGACCCTACAATGAGCAGTTCTTC.

This clonotype was recorded a few times. The chain employs TRBV19 and TRBJ1-5; D is perhaps TRBD1 (6 bases). CDR1 LNHDA and CDR2 SQIVND come from the germline V gene (reference sequence). V was trimmed by 5 bases and J by 5 bases, leaving 16 bases between them. There are 15 residues in the CDR3. The CDR3 nucleotides read TGTGCCAGTAGTCCTCGACCGGGACAACATCAGCCCCAGCATTTT. Its translation: CASSPRPGQHQPQHF.

This clonotype was seen only a few times. The rearrangement uses TRBV20-1 and TRBJ1-6; D not certain. This CDR3 spans 17 amino acids. Trimming took off 0 bases at V and 0 bases at J, with 12 bases between the two ends. CDR1 and CDR2 (germline): DFQATT, SNEGSKA (reference sequence). The CDR3 bases are TGCAGTGCTAGAGACGTTACGACTAGCTCCTATAATTCACCCCTCCACTTT. Its translation is CSARDVTTSSYNSPLHF.

The genes are TRBV29-1 and TRBJ2-3; D is uncertain. This CDR3 spans 14 amino acids. V was pared by 7 bases and J by 0 bases, with 14 bases between. The germline CDR1 and CDR2 sequences are SQVTM and ANQGSEA. CDR3 DNA: TGCAGCGCCTTGGAAGGAAGCAGCACAGATACGCAGTATTTT. Its translation: CSALEGSSTDTQYF.